This T cell receptor (beta chain) was sequenced for a study of blood T cell repertoires in COVID-19. Original processing methods: Reference gene primer amplification gave estimated nucleated cell counts. TCRdb's copy holds only in-frame clones and misses some; the assay was immunoSEQ multiplex PCR. The DNA was the basis for D and trimming; V, J and clone size are from that table. The repertoire has a few hundred thousand clones, 88% of them found once; the top ten carry over 1.1%. The V gene's germline CDR1 is SEHNR and CDR2 FQNEAQ (reference sequence). The CDR3 is made up of 16 amino acids. After removal of 5 bases from V and 4 bases from J, the junction contained 11 bases not matched to a gene.

This sequence originates from a man at least 80 years old with acute or convalescent COVID-19. The rearrangement links TRBV7-9 to TRBJ2-1, with TRBD2 matching over 7 bases. The sequenced sample was peripheral blood. The CDR3 sequence: CASSAGEGRAYNEQFF. The CDR3 DNA reads as TGTGCCAGCAGCGCCGGGGAGGGTAGGGCGTACAATGAGCAGTTCTTC. Using reference TRBV7-9 and TRBJ2-1 for the parts outside the CDR3, the full variable domain is DTGVSQNPRHKITKRGQNVTFRCDPISEHNRLYWYRQTLGQGPEFLTYFQNEAQLEKSRLLSDRFSAERPKGSFSTLEIQRTEQGDSAMYLCASSAGEGRAYNEQFFGPGTRLTVL.